The clone carrying this T cell receptor beta chain turned up a few times. Via MiXCR, TCRdb re-called the PCR reads, giving one row per CDR3 protein. This sample yields approximately 97,000 distinct CDR3 sequences, of which more than 45% are seen a single time; around an eighth belongs to the top ten. The data derive from a study of CDR3 diversity in severe acne. V lost 0 bases and J 1 base, leaving 12 bases between the germline ends. The V gene's germline CDR1 is ENHRY and CDR2 SYGVKD. CDR3 length: 16 residues. This clonotype originated in a male donor with acne. The source material was blood. The V and J genes are TRBV10-3 and TRBJ1-1, with D possibly TRBD1 on 6 matching bases. CDR3 sequence reads: CAISESSMGANTEAFF. As DNA, the CDR3 is TGTGCCATCAGTGAGTCATCTATGGGGGCGAACACTGAAGCTTTCTTT.